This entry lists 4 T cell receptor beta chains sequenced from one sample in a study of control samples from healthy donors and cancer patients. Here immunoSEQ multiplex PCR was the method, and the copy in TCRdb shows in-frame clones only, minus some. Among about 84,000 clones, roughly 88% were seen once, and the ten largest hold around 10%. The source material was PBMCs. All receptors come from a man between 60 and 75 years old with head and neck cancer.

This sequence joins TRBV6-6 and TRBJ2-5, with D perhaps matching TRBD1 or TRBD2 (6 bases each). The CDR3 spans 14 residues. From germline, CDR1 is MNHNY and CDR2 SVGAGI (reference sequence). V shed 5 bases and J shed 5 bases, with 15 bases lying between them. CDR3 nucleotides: TGTGCCAGCAGTCAAGGGGGGAGTCAGGAGACCCAGTACTTC. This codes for CASSQGGSQETQYF.

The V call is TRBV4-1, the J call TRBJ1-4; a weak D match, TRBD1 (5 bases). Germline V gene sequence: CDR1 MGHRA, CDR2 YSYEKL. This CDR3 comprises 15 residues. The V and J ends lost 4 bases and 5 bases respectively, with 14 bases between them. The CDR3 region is CASSRLWGGNEKLFF. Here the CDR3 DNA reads TGCGCCAGCAGCCGATTATGGGGGGGGAATGAAAAACTGTTTTTT.

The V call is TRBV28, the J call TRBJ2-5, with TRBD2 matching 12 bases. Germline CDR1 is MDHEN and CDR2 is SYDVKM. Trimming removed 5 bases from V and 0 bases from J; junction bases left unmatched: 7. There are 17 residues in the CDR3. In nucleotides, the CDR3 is TGTGCCAGCAGTCCCCGGCGACTAGCGGGGGACCAAGAGACCCAGTACTTC. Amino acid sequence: CASSPRRLAGDQETQYF.

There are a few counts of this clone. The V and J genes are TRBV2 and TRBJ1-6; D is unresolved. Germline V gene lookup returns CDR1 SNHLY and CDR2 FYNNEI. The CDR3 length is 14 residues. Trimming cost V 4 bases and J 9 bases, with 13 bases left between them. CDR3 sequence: CASSVRITLSPLHF. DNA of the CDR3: TGTGCCAGCAGTGTACGGATCACCCTTTCACCCCTCCACTTT.